The source of this TCR beta chain is a study of blood T cell repertoires in COVID-19. Study overall: Collection of acute and convalescent COVID-19 samples took place in the United States, Italy and Spain. Sample material is recorded as cDNA or gDNA derived from T cells, B-cell-depleted T cells, or PBMCs.

This CDR3 contains 14 residues. Germline V lookup: CDR1 SGDLS, CDR2 YYNGEE. Deletions cut 3 bases from V and 4 bases from J, with 13 bases between. Methods used by the authors: Estimation of nucleated cell counts was performed using reference gene primer amplification. The method was immunoSEQ multiplex PCR; TCRdb's version includes in-frame clones alone and lacks a portion of them. V, J and clone size are those of that table, while D and trimming were read from the DNA. The data hold about 94,000 clones, with over 70% observed a single time. The sequence derives from a human donor in a cohort sampled during active COVID-19. The J gene is TRBJ1-2, the V gene TRBV9, with a tentative D call TRBD1 (5 bases). The sequenced sample was peripheral blood. CDR3 sequence: CASSAGLQSYGYTF. In nucleotides, the CDR3 is TGTGCCAGCAGCGCGGGACTGCAAAGCTATGGCTACACCTTC.